This section outlines one T cell receptor (beta chain) sequence together with its context. Its antigen is unknown. These data come from a study of T cell repertoires in cytomegalovirus infection. About the research overall: Public TCR beta signatures indicated both CMV infection and matching HLA type.

Regarding the study as a whole: Carriers of CMV and the relevant HLA type were discriminated by public TCR beta frequency. Dominant in the ex vivo response were TCR beta clonotypes restricted by HLA-C and specific for CMV.

Via MiXCR, TCRdb re-called the reads, giving one row per CDR3 protein. The repertoire includes 200,000 to 250,000 distinct CDR3 sequences, 12% of them detected once, and 1.5% to 2% sits in the top ten. Trimming stripped 3 bases from V and 8 bases from J, with 7 bases between. This CDR3 contains 11 residues. The J gene is TRBJ1-2, the V gene TRBV12-3 or TRBV12-4; D gene unclear. This sequence originates from a human donor in good health (CMV status not recorded). Some clones in this sample may be carry-over from other donors' samples. The sequencing sample was made of PBMCs. The DNA of the CDR3 is TGTGCCAGCAGTTTTTATAGCGGCTACACCTTC. This sequence encodes CASSFYSGYTF.